The rows below give T cell receptor beta chains drawn from one sample of a study of T cell responses to AZD1222 COVID-19 vaccine. Data came from immunoSEQ multiplex PCR; TCRdb stores just in-frame clones and leaves some out. Among 96,000 or so clones listed, roughly nine tenths were seen once. Sequenced here: peripheral blood, sampled on day 0 of AZD1222 vaccination. These receptors were collected from an adult in good health. CDR3s include the opening cysteine and the closing phenylalanine or tryptophan.

V gene	J gene	CDR3 protein
TRBV28	TRBJ2-7	CASLLGGGLSYEQYF
TRBV11-3	TRBJ1-1	CASSPLAGTEAFF
TRBV18	TRBJ1-4	CASSPGTGVRTEKLFF
TRBV21-1	TRBJ1-5	CASSKGVRNSNQPQHF
TRBV19	TRBJ1-2	CASRMTGGAYGYTF
TRBV18	TRBJ2-1	CASSPRLAGGIDEQFF
TRBV27	TRBJ1-5	CASSLEGAYQPQHF
TRBV4-3	TRBJ2-7	CASSQDGPSPYEQYF
TRBV19	TRBJ2-5	CASSPRTKIGTQYF
TRBV7-7	TRBJ2-2	CASSRDRTGELFF
TRBV5-5	TRBJ1-5	CASSSGQGGQPQHF
TRBV30	TRBJ1-5	CAWSQRVSEPQHF
TRBV5-4	TRBJ2-7	CASSPVDSYEQYF
TRBV19	TRBJ2-5	CASSNRDRVQETQYF
TRBV11-3	TRBJ2-1	CASSLETGEPFF